This T cell receptor (beta chain) came from a study of control samples from healthy donors and cancer patients. Profiling relied on immunoSEQ multiplex PCR, and the TCRdb table lists in-frame clones only, not all of them. The table includes over 150,000 clones, 96% detected once. After removal of 3 bases from V and 1 base from J, the junction contained 3 bases not matched to a gene. This CDR3 has 15 residues. Germline CDR1 and CDR2: MDHEN and SYDVKM. The sequence came from a woman aged 25 to 45 in good health. The chain couples TRBV28 to TRBJ2-7; 10 nucleotides agree with TRBD1. The specimen was blood. CDR3 protein: CASSFGTGVSYEQYF. The CDR3 DNA follows: TGTGCCAGCAGTTTCGGGACAGGGGTATCCTACGAGCAGTACTTC.